The sequence of this TCR beta chain was determined in a study of radiation and T cells in renal cell carcinoma. Sequencing was performed with immunoSEQ multiplex PCR; in TCRdb, only in-frame clones are kept and a portion is missing. The profile shows roughly 58,000 clones, roughly 80% of them singletons. Germline V gene data show CDR1 as SNHLY and CDR2 as FYNNEI. V lost 3 bases and J 5 bases, leaving 12 bases between the germline ends. This CDR3 has 14 amino acids. Time point defined: blood 4 weeks post-SBRT, at nephrectomy. The sample's treatment: 15 Gy SBRT to primary tumor, nephrectomy 4 weeks later.

V gene TRBV2 combines with J gene TRBJ2-3, with D perhaps TRBD1 (5 bases). The material sequenced was blood, taken from a patient whose treatment included radiotherapy and nephrectomy. The receptor's source is a man aged 55 to 70 with renal cell carcinoma. This chain's CDR3 is CASSDNRQIDTQYF. The CDR3, as DNA: TGTGCCAGCAGTGACAACCGACAGATAGATACGCAGTATTTT.